The rows below give T cell receptor beta chains drawn from one sample of a study of shared T cell receptors in the human thymus. Sequencing was performed with immunoSEQ multiplex PCR; in TCRdb, only in-frame clones are kept and a portion is missing. The data contain hundreds of thousands of clones, approximately 90% of them singletons. The sample was also linked to a second study, of human thymus T cells.

The sequenced sample consisted of thymocytes. The receptor source for this set is a boy under two years old with a congenital heart defect. Each CDR3 is given with its conserved first and last residue. A D gene is named only where the DNA matches it firmly. For some rows the clone size is stated as once, few or many, or as a class when expanded; others skip it.

clone size,V gene,J gene,D gene,CDR3 DNA,CDR3 protein
.,TRBV7-2,TRBJ1-4,.,TGTGCCAGCAGCCCAGAGACGGGAAATAATGAAAAACTGTTTTTT,CASSPETGNNEKLFF
once,TRBV30,TRBJ2-5,TRBD2,TGTGCCTGGAGTGTGGCTAGCGGGAGAATAGAGACCCAGTACTTC,CAWSVASGRIETQYF
.,TRBV9,TRBJ2-7,TRBD2,TGTGCCAGCAGCGCCTTAGCGGGCGAGCAGTACTTC,CASSALAGEQYF
.,TRBV30,TRBJ1-4,TRBD1,TGTGCCTGGAGGTTCCCCGGGACAGATAATGAAAAACTGTTTTTT,CAWRFPGTDNEKLFF
.,TRBV7-8,TRBJ2-5,.,TGTGCCAGCAGCCCTCGGGACTCCCAAGAGACCCAGTACTTC,CASSPRDSQETQYF
.,TRBV5-4,TRBJ2-3,TRBD2,TGTGCCAGCAGCTTCCTCCAACGGACTAGTGGGAGGTTCACAGATACGCAGTATTTT,CASSFLQRTSGRFTDTQYF
.,TRBV7-9,TRBJ2-6,TRBD2,TGTGCCAGCAGCGTGGGAGGGGTTAACTCTGGGGCCAACGTCCTGACTTTC,CASSVGGVNSGANVLTF
.,TRBV30,TRBJ2-7,TRBD2,TGTGCCTGGAGAGCAACTACGGGAAGAGCGGGAGGGGTTGGTGAGCAGTACTTC,CAWRATTGRAGGVGEQYF
.,TRBV4-3,TRBJ2-7,TRBD2,TGCGCCAGCAGCCAAGATAGCAGCGGGAGACCCTACGAGCAGTACTTC,CASSQDSSGRPYEQYF
.,TRBV14,TRBJ1-2,TRBD1,TGTGCCAGCAGCCCAGGGGGCGCGAACTATGGCTACACCTTC,CASSPGGANYGYTF
.,TRBV2,TRBJ1-5,.,TGTGCCAGCTCTCACCGGACAGTTACCAATCAGCCCCAGCATTTT,CASSHRTVTNQPQHF
.,TRBV14,TRBJ2-7,.,TGTGCCAGCAGTATGGCAGGAATCCACGAGCAGTACTTC,CASSMAGIHEQYF
once,TRBV11-2,TRBJ2-3,.,TGTGCCAGCAGCTTAGTATTAATGAGAGACACTCCCACCTTT,CASSLVLMRDTPTF
.,TRBV15,TRBJ2-7,.,TGTGCCACCAGCAGAGGATGGGGGGTCCCCTACGAGCAGTACTTC,CATSRGWGVPYEQYF
.,TRBV6-5,TRBJ2-7,.,TGTGCCAGCAGGTGTAGCGTGACCCACTACGAGCAGTACTTC,CASRCSVTHYEQYF
.,TRBV10-3,TRBJ2-7,TRBD2,TGTGCCATCAGTGAGTCTGCGGCTAGCGGGAGACACGAGCAGTACTTC,CAISESAASGRHEQYF
.,TRBV11-3,TRBJ2-7,.,TGTGCCAGCAGCTCTATTGGGCAGGGGGGATCCTACGAGCAGTACTTC,CASSSIGQGGSYEQYF
few,TRBV4-1,TRBJ1-3,.,TGCGCCAGCAGTTCAAGGGGGACAAACTCTGGAAACACCATATATTTT,CASSSRGTNSGNTIYF
few,TRBV4-1,TRBJ2-7,.,TGCGCCAGCAGCCAAGGGGGCAGTTCGCACTCCTACGAGCAGTACTTC,CASSQGGSSHSYEQYF
.,TRBV7-9,TRBJ2-7,.,TGTGCCAGCAGCTTAGGTGACCGCACTAGGGAGCAGTACTTC,CASSLGDRTREQYF